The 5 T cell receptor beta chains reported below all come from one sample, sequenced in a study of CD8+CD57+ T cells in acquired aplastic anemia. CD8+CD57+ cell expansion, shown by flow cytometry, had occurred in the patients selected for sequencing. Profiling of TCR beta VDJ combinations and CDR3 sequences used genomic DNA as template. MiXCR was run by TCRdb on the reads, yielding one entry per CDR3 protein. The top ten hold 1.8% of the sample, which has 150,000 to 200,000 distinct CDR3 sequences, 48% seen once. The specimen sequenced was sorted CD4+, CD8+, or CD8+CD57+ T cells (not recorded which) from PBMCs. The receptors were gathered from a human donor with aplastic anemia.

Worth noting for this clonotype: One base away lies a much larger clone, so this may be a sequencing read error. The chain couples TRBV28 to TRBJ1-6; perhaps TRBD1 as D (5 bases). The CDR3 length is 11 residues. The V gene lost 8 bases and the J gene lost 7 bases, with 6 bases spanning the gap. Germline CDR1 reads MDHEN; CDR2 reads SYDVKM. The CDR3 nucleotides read TGTGCCAGCGGGGCGAATTCACCCCTCCACTTT. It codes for CASGANSPLHF. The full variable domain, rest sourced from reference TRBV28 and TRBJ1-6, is DVKVTQSSRYLVKRTGEKVFLECVQDMDHENMFWYRQDPGLGLRLIYFSYDVKMKEKGDIPEGYSVSREKKERFSLILESASTNQTSMYLCASGANSPLHFGNGTRLTVT.

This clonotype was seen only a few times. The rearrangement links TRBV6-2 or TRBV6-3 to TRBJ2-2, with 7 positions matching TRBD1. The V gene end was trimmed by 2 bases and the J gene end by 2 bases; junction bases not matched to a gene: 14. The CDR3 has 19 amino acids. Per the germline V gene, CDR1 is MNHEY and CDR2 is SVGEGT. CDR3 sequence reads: CASSYAPWTGPSNTGELFF. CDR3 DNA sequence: TGTGCCAGCAGTTACGCGCCCTGGACAGGCCCCTCCAACACCGGGGAGCTGTTTTTT.

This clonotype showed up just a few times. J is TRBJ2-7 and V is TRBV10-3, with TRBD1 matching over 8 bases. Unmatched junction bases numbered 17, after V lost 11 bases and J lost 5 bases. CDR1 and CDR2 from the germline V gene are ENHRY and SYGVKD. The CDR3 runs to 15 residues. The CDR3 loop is CAPYQADRVFHEQYF. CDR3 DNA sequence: TGTGCCCCGTATCAGGCGGACAGGGTGTTCCACGAGCAGTACTTC.

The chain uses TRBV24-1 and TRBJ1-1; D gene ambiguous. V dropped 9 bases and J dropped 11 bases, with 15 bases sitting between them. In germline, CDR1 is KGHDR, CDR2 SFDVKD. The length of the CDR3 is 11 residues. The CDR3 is CATERAGRAFF. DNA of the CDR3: TGTGCCACCGAGCGGGCTGGAAGGGCTTTCTTT.

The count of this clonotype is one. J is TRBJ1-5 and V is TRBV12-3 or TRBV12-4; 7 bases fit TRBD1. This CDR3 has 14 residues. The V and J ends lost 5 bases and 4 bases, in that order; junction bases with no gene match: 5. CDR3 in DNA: TGTGCCAGCAGTCCGGACAGGTCTAATCAGCCCCAGCATTTT. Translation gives CASSPDRSNQPQHF.